The 24 T cell receptor beta chains presented below share a single source sample, sequenced in a study of CD8+ T cells in alopecia areata. Treatment described: oral pan-JAK inhibitor, 5-10 mg twice daily. RNA extraction was followed by reverse transcription into cDNA, which acted as the sequencing template. Data came from immunoSEQ multiplex PCR; TCRdb stores just in-frame clones and leaves some out. Here the sample spans tens of thousands of clones, 29% being singletons. Source: CD8+ T cells sorted from blood, taken at week 4, from a patient treated with tofacitinib. The receptors shown here come from a human donor with alopecia areata.

This clone turned up a few times. The genes are TRBV29-1 and TRBJ1-1; D might be TRBD1 (6 bases). This CDR3 spans 12 amino acids. Germline CDR1 SQVTM, CDR2 ANQGSEA. V lost 3 bases and J 3 bases, leaving 8 bases between the germline ends. The CDR3 spells CSVERGDTEAFF. Here the CDR3 DNA reads TGCAGCGTTGAGAGGGGGGACACTGAAGCTTTCTTT.

Here the CDR3 DNA reads TGTGCCAGCAGTGCCCCAGGGGCTAACACTGAAGCTTTCTTT. This sequence encodes CASSAPGANTEAFF. The chain is built from TRBV25-1 and TRBJ1-1; a weak D match, TRBD1 (6 bases). Deletions cut 4 bases from V and 2 bases from J, with 11 bases between. Germline loops: CDR1 MGHDK, CDR2 SYGVNS. This CDR3 comprises 14 residues.

The V call is TRBV5-1, the J call TRBJ2-1; TRBD1 agrees at 8 bases. This CDR3 region has 12 residues. V gave up 5 bases and J gave up 5 bases; unmatched junction bases: 0. From germline, CDR1 is SGHRS and CDR2 YFSETQ. The CDR3 spells CASRGQDNEQFF. The CDR3 bases are TGCGCCAGCAGGGGACAGGACAATGAGCAGTTCTTC.

The chain uses TRBV7-3 and TRBJ2-1; TRBD2 aligns across 7 bases. The length of the CDR3 is 16 residues. V lost 5 bases to trimming and J lost 8 bases; unmatched junction nucleotides: 15. CDR1 and CDR2 from the germline V gene are SGHTA and FQGTGA. Written as DNA, the CDR3 is TGTGCCAGCAGCCTTCCGGGCAGCGGGGTTGAGGATGAGCAGTTCTTC. Translation gives CASSLPGSGVEDEQFF.

This clone was seen a handful of times. V usage is TRBV29-1 and J usage is TRBJ2-1, with a possible D match to TRBD2 (6 bases). Germline assignment: CDR1 SQVTM and CDR2 ANQGSEA. CDR3 length: 14 residues. V lost 4 bases, J lost 6 bases, and 16 bases lay in between. The CDR3 here is CSVVYDGSGNEQFF. Here the CDR3 DNA reads TGCAGCGTTGTATACGACGGGAGTGGCAATGAGCAGTTCTTC.

This clone was detected a few times. This chain links TRBV4-1 with TRBJ1-4; no clear D. Germline-derived CDR1 and CDR2 are MGHRA and YSYEKL. The CDR3 is 17 residues long. Trimming removed 2 bases from V and 0 bases from J, with 13 bases in between. The CDR3 DNA reads as TGCGCCAGCAGCCAACAATGGGAGAATCCAACTAATGAAAAACTGTTTTTT. This encodes CASSQQWENPTNEKLFF.

This clone was picked up many times. The rearrangement uses TRBV9 and TRBJ1-4; D gene ambiguous. Germline loops: CDR1 SGDLS, CDR2 YYNGEE. The V and J ends lost 4 bases and 4 bases respectively, with 14 bases between them. The CDR3 contains 15 residues. The CDR3 region is CASSPRRESNEKLFF. CDR3 DNA: TGTGCCAGCAGCCCCCGGAGGGAAAGTAATGAAAAACTGTTTTTT.

The chain has TRBV15 and TRBJ1-5; no reliable D call. Germline V CDR1 and CDR2: LNHNV, YYDKDF (reference sequence). Trimming pared 3 bases from V and 7 bases from J, leaving 22 bases between. This CDR3 region has 17 residues. CDR3 in amino acids: CATSSDLFTARSQPQHF. The CDR3 DNA is TGTGCCACCAGCAGCGACCTGTTTACCGCTAGAAGCCAGCCCCAGCATTTT. The whole variable domain, filled in from reference TRBV15 and TRBJ1-5, reads DAMVIQNPRYQVTQFGKPVTLSCSQTLNHNVMYWYQQKSSQAPKLLFHYYDKDFNNEADTPDNFQSRRPNTSFCFLDIRSPGLGDTAMYLCATSSDLFTARSQPQHFGDGTRLSIL.

This clone was detected ten times or more. The V and J genes are TRBV2 and TRBJ2-3; D gene ambiguous. CDR3 length: 13 amino acids. V was clipped by 6 bases and J by 5 bases, with 12 bases between them. Per germline, CDR1 SNHLY and CDR2 FYNNEI. CDR3 region: CASRPFVGDTQYF. CDR3 DNA sequence: TGTGCCAGCAGGCCTTTCGTCGGAGATACGCAGTATTTT.

This clone was detected only a few times. The V and J genes are TRBV11-2 and TRBJ2-7; 7 bases are shared with TRBD1. This CDR3 has 18 residues. V trimming: 3 bases; J trimming: 3 bases; junction bases outside the gene matches: 17. Germline loops: CDR1 SGHAT, CDR2 FQNNGV. Written as DNA, the CDR3 is TGTGCCAGCAGCTTCGGACGAGGGGGCAGGGGCGACTACTACGAGCAGTACTTC. This encodes CASSFGRGGRGDYYEQYF.

This clone was detected only a few times. The chain has TRBV27 and TRBJ2-7; no clear D gene. In germline, CDR1 is MNHEY, CDR2 SMNVEV (reference sequence). The CDR3 runs to 13 residues. Trimming pared 6 bases from V and 2 bases from J, leaving 11 bases between. CDR3 region: CASSLGATYEQYF. The CDR3 nucleotides read TGTGCCAGCAGCTTGGGTGCTACCTACGAGCAGTACTTC.

This chain joins TRBV5-1 and TRBJ2-5; D possibly corresponds to TRBD1 (5 bases). V was trimmed by 0 bases and J by 4 bases, leaving 13 bases between them. Germline loops: CDR1 SGHRS, CDR2 YFSETQ. The CDR3 is made up of 15 amino acids. CDR3 sequence: CASSLVQAGVETQYF. CDR3 DNA: TGCGCCAGCAGCTTGGTACAGGCCGGCGTAGAGACCCAGTACTTC.

The chain joins TRBV6-1 to TRBJ2-3; 11 bases align to TRBD2. CDR3 length equals 15 residues. Germline values: CDR1 MNHNS, CDR2 SASEGT. The V segment lost 0 bases and the J segment 4 bases; nucleotides outside the gene matches: 0. The CDR3 DNA follows: TGTGCCAGCAGTGAAGCTAGCGGGAGGGCAGATACGCAGTATTTT. This codes for CASSEASGRADTQYF.

The gene calls are TRBV29-1 and TRBJ1-2; TRBD1 aligns across 8 bases. The trim removed 6 bases at V and 4 bases at J, leaving 4 bases unmatched. The CDR3 runs to 12 residues. Germline lookup yields CDR1 SQVTM and CDR2 ANQGSEA. Here the CDR3 DNA reads TGCAGCGTGGCAGGGGGCGGCTATGGCTACACCTTC. This encodes CSVAGGGYGYTF.

The chain carries TRBV29-1 and TRBJ2-7, with a tentative D call TRBD2 (6 bases). Trimming pared 6 bases from V and 2 bases from J, leaving 14 bases between. The germline CDR1 and CDR2 sequences are SQVTM and ANQGSEA. This CDR3 contains 13 residues. This chain's CDR3 is CSVPGGAPYEQYF. CDR3 coding DNA: TGCAGCGTCCCCGGAGGGGCCCCCTACGAGCAGTACTTC.

The gene calls are TRBV29-1 and TRBJ2-5; no reliable D call. The better agreement between TRBJ2-7 and the DNA end casts doubt on the J call. From germline, CDR1 is SQVTM and CDR2 ANQGSEA. This CDR3 spans 14 amino acids. For the CDR3, the DNA is TGCAGCGTTGCGGGCAGCCGTCTGCGCTACGAGCAGTACTTC. Its translation: CSVAGSRLRYEQYF.

This clone has a handful of counts. The chain combines TRBV9 with TRBJ2-3; no reliable D call. The germline gives CDR1 SGDLS, CDR2 YYNGEE. The CDR3 has 12 residues. The ends were cut back, 0 bases at V and 3 bases at J, with 2 bases in the middle. For the CDR3, the DNA is TGTGCCAGCAGCGTAGGGACAGATACGCAGTATTTT. Translation gives CASSVGTDTQYF. Full variable domain (remainder filled in from reference TRBV9 and TRBJ2-3): DSGVTQTPKHLITATGQRVTLRCSPRSGDLSVYWYQQSLDQGLQFLIQYYNGEERAKGNILERFSAQQFPDLHSELNLSSLELGDSALYFCASSVGTDTQYFGPGTRLTVL.

The gene calls are TRBV7-9 and TRBJ1-2; 8 bases are a match to TRBD1. Germline CDR1 SEHNR, CDR2 FQNEAQ (reference sequence). This CDR3 spans 17 amino acids. J lost 0 bases, V lost 0 bases, and 6 bases had no gene match. CDR3 protein: CASSLASDRETNYGYTF. The CDR3 bases are TGTGCCAGCAGCTTAGCGTCGGACAGGGAGACTAACTATGGCTACACCTTC.

This chain joins TRBV15 and TRBJ1-5; D uncertain. The germline gives CDR1 LNHNV, CDR2 YYDKDF (reference sequence). The ends were cut back, 4 bases at V and 3 bases at J, with 13 bases in the middle. The CDR3 loop spans 15 amino acids. The CDR3 DNA follows: TGTGCCACCAGCACACTGACACTGGACAATCAGCCCCAGCATTTT. Its translation: CATSTLTLDNQPQHF.

This rearrangement joins TRBV30 to TRBJ2-2; no reliable D call. CDR1 and CDR2 from the germline V gene are GTSNPN and SVGIG (reference sequence). Trimming shortened V by 0 bases and J by 2 bases, and 4 bases separated the two germline ends. This CDR3 is 13 amino acids long. The CDR3 loop reads CAWSVFNTGELFF. The CDR3 nucleotides are TGTGCCTGGAGTGTGTTCAACACCGGGGAGCTGTTTTTT. The whole variable domain, remainder taken from reference TRBV30 and TRBJ2-2, is SQTIHQWPATLVQPVGSPLSLECTVEGTSNPNLYWYRQAAGRGLQLLFYSVGIGQISSEVPQNLSASRPQDRQFILSSKKLLLSDSGFYLCAWSVFNTGELFFGEGSRLTVL.

This clone turned up a few times. V is TRBV29-1 and J is TRBJ2-7; D unclear. Per germline, CDR1 SQVTM and CDR2 ANQGSEA. This CDR3 comprises 12 residues. V lost 4 bases and J lost 2, with 9 bases in between. CDR3 region: CSVVAPAYEQYF. Here the CDR3 DNA reads TGCAGCGTTGTGGCACCAGCCTACGAGCAGTACTTC.

The chain couples TRBV5-4 to TRBJ2-2, with D uncertain. Per germline, CDR1 SGHNT and CDR2 YYREEE (reference sequence). CDR3 length equals 15 residues. V was pared by 2 bases and J by 0 bases, with 8 bases between. The CDR3 nucleotides are TGTGCCAGCAGCTTCGGAACTACGAACACCGGGGAGCTGTTTTTT. Its protein is CASSFGTTNTGELFF.

This chain connects TRBV9 to TRBJ1-3; weak D call: TRBD1 (5 bases). The germline gives CDR1 SGDLS, CDR2 YYNGEE. V lost 2 bases to trimming and J lost 7 bases, with 16 bases between them. There are 15 residues in the CDR3. The CDR3 loop is CASSVGAATYNTIYF. CDR3 in DNA: TGTGCCAGCAGCGTCGGGGCAGCCACTTACAACACCATATATTTT.

This clone was observed once. The chain uses TRBV27 and TRBJ2-2; D not certain. The V gene lost 4 bases and the J gene lost 0 bases, with 6 bases spanning the gap. Germline values: CDR1 MNHEY, CDR2 SMNVEV (reference sequence). CDR3 length equals 14 residues. In DNA form, the CDR3 reads TGTGCCAGCAGTTCCGGAGCGAACACCGGGGAGCTGTTTTTT. Its protein product is CASSSGANTGELFF.